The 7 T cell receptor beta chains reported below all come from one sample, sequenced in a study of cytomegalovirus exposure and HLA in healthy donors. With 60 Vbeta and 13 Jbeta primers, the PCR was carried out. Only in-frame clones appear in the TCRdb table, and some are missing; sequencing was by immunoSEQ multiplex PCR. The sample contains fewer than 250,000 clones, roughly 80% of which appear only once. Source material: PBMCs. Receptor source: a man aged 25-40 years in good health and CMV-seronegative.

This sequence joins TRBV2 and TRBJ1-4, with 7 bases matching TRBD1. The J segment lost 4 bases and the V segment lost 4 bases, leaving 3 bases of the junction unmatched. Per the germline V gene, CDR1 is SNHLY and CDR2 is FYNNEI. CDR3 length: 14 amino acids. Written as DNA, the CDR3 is TGTGCCAGCAGTGGGACAGGCTATAATGAAAAACTGTTTTTT. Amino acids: CASSGTGYNEKLFF.

Here the CDR3 reads CSGAGTSVETQYF. DNA for the CDR3: TGCAGCGGAGCCGGGACTAGTGTAGAGACCCAGTACTTC. The gene calls are TRBV29-1 and TRBJ2-5, with 8 bases that match TRBD2. J lost 4 bases, V lost 7 bases, and 8 bases had no gene match. Germline V gene sequence: CDR1 SQVTM, CDR2 ANQGSEA. CDR3 length: 13 amino acids. Supplemented by reference TRBV29-1 and TRBJ2-5, the full variable domain reads SAVISQKPSRDICQRGTSLTIQCQVDSQVTMMFWYRQQPGQSLTLIATANQGSEATYESGFVIDKFPISRPNLTFSTLTVSNMSPEDSSIYLCSGAGTSVETQYFGPGTRLLVL.

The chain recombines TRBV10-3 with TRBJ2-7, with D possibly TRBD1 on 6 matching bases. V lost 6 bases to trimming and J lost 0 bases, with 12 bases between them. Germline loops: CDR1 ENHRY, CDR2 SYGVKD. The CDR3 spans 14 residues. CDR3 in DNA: TGTGCCATCAGCCCGACAGGCAGCTCCTACGAGCAGTACTTC. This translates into CAISPTGSSYEQYF.

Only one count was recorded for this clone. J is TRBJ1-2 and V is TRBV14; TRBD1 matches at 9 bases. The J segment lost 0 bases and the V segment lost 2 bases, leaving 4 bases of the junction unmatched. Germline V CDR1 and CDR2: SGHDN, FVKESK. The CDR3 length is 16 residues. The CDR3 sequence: CASSQTGGRANYGYTF. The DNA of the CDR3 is TGTGCCAGCAGCCAAACAGGGGGCCGGGCTAACTATGGCTACACCTTC.

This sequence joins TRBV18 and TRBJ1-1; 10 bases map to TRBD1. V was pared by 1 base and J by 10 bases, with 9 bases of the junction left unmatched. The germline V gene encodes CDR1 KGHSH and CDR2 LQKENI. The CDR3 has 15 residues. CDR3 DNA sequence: TGTGCCAGCTCACCACAGACAGGGGGCGAATTTGGAGCTTTCTTT. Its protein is CASSPQTGGEFGAFF. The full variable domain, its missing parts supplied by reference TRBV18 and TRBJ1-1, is NAGVMQNPRHLVRRRGQEARLRCSPMKGHSHVYWYRQLPEEGLKFMVYLQKENIIDESGMPKERFSAEFPKEGPSILRIQQVVRGDSAAYFCASSPQTGGEFGAFFGQGTRLTVV.

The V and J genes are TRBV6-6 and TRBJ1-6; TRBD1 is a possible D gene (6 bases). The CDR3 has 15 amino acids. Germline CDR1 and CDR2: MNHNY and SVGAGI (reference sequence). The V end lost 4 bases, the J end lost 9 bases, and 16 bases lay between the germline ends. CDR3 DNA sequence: TGTGCCAGCAGTTTAGGGACACCCAGGGGTTCACCCCTCCACTTT. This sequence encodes CASSLGTPRGSPLHF.

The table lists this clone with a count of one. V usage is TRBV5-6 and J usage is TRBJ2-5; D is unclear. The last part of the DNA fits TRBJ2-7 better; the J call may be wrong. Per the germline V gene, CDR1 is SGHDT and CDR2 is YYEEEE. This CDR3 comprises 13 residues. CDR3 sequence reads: CASSLGHIYEQYF. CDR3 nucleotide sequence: TGTGCCAGCAGCTTGGGCCATATATACGAGCAGTACTTC.